This T cell receptor beta chain originates from a study of spatial heterogeneity in lung cancer. At the level of the study: In the raw reads, each unique TCR and UMI combination was present more than ten times on average. Whole-study results and caveats: Counts of expanded alpha and beta TCRs within tumors tracked the tumor nonsynonymous mutation count.

Time point: sample taken at primary tumor resection. A total of over 70 untreated early-stage non-small cell lung cancer patients served as donors. Unsorted samples of tumor, nontumor lung or frozen PBMC had their whole RNA sequenced. This clonotype is labeled medium-sized (0.01 to 0.1%). No antigen is known for it. Each TCR cDNA molecule carried a unique molecular identifier. In TCRdb, the 5' RACE reads were re-called with MiXCR into one record per CDR3 protein. Among 17,000 or so distinct CDR3 sequences listed, about 7% were seen once. The TCR was taken from a female donor with early-stage non-small cell lung cancer. Specimen: lung tumor tissue, collected at surgery.

The DNA of the CDR3 is TGTGCCAGCGCCCGCCGGGGCGCGGGGAGGGCAGATACGCAGTATTTT. Translated: CASARRGAGRADTQYF. This chain uses TRBV3-1 with TRBJ2-3, with 7 bases identical to TRBD2. This CDR3 contains 16 residues. The ends lost 8 bases at V and 4 bases at J; junction bases unmatched: 15. Germline V gene sequence: CDR1 LGHDT, CDR2 YNNKEL (reference sequence).